The 24 T cell receptor beta chains below all came from one sample that was sequenced in a study of OX40 agonist ivuxolimab in advanced cancers. Repertoires were generated with immunoSEQ multiplex PCR, while TCRdb's copy carries only in-frame clones and drops some. The sample includes about 59,000 clones, about 85% of them seen just once. The sequencing used CD4+ or CD8+ T cells sorted from blood, collected in a trial of the OX40 agonist ivuxolimab. Every receptor here comes from an adult with an advanced solid tumor such as melanoma, head and neck, liver or kidney cancer.

CDR3 sequence: CAWVTGGEGNTIYF. The CDR3 DNA sequence: TGTGCCTGGGTTACAGGGGGCGAGGGAAACACCATATATTTT. This chain connects TRBV30 to TRBJ1-3; 9 nucleotides match TRBD1. CDR3 size: 14 residues. Looked up from germline, CDR1 is GTSNPN and CDR2 is SVGIG (reference sequence). Unmatched junction bases numbered 6, after V lost 5 bases and J lost 4 bases.

In regard to this clone: Germline is not matched at one junction end, which may reflect a read error. This sequence joins TRBV28 and TRBJ1-1; 8 bases line up with TRBD1. The CDR3 totals 11 residues. Germline V gene sequence: CDR1 MDHEN, CDR2 SYDVKM. The DNA for the CDR3 is TGTGCGGCCGGGACAGGCTGGGGGGCTCTCTTT. Protein product: CAAGTGWGALF.

The V and J genes are TRBV4-2 and TRBJ2-7; weak D call: TRBD2 (6 bases). With 1 base removed from V and 7 bases from J, the gap between germline ends came to 20 bases. This CDR3 is built from 16 residues. Germline-derived CDR1 and CDR2 are LGHNA and YNFKEQ. The CDR3 reads CASSQVGRSTLGEQYF. The CDR3 DNA reads as TGTGCCAGCAGCCAAGTGGGGAGGTCGACGCTTGGGGAGCAGTACTTC.

This chain joins TRBV7-6 and TRBJ2-3, with TRBD2 matching over 8 bases. The V and J ends lost 4 bases and 8 bases, in that order; junction bases with no gene match: 11. This CDR3 has 15 residues. The V gene's germline CDR1 is SGHVS and CDR2 FNYEAQ. The CDR3 sequence: CASSSASGLGSTQYF. CDR3 nucleotides: TGTGCCAGCAGCTCGGCTAGCGGGCTAGGTAGTACGCAGTATTTT.

This clone showed up just once. The rearrangement joins TRBV5-6 to TRBJ1-1; D gene ambiguous. Germline V gene data show CDR1 as SGHDT and CDR2 as YYEEEE. V was pared by 7 bases and J by 4 bases, with 17 bases between. CDR3 length equals 14 residues. The CDR3 nucleotides read TGTGCCAGCCAGGATTGGGTAGGGATCACTGAAGCTTTCTTT. Its translation: CASQDWVGITEAFF.

This clone was seen just once. The chain links TRBV7-3 to TRBJ1-1; no firm D call. Germline V gene lookup returns CDR1 SGHTA and CDR2 FQGTGA. Trimming took off 5 bases at V and 4 bases at J, with 14 bases between the two ends. CDR3 length: 14 amino acids. The CDR3 here is CASSRDNDGTEAFF. CDR3 bases: TGTGCCAGCAGCCGAGACAACGACGGCACTGAAGCTTTCTTT. Supplemented by reference TRBV7-3 and TRBJ1-1, the full variable domain reads GAGVSQTPSNKVTEKGKYVELRCDPISGHTALYWYRQSLGQGPEFLIYFQGTGAADDSGLPNDRFFAVRPEGSVSTLKIQRTERGDSAVYLCASSRDNDGTEAFFGQGTRLTVV.

The V call is TRBV28, the J call TRBJ2-2; D gene uncertain. With 5 bases removed from V and 8 bases from J, the gap between germline ends came to 9 bases. Per germline, CDR1 MDHEN and CDR2 SYDVKM. CDR3 length equals 12 residues. The CDR3: CASSISAGELFF. DNA for the CDR3: TGTGCCAGCAGTATAAGCGCGGGGGAGCTGTTTTTT.

This clone was picked up one time. This chain uses TRBV11-3 with TRBJ2-3, with 7 bases aligning to TRBD2. With V trimmed by 1 base and J by 5 bases, 6 bases remained unmatched. This CDR3 is 15 amino acids long. Germline V gives CDR1 SGHNT, CDR2 YENEEA. CDR3 in amino acids: CASSLGGREGDTQYF. The CDR3 DNA reads as TGTGCCAGCAGCTTAGGCGGGAGAGAGGGAGATACGCAGTATTTT.

The chain has TRBV6-5 and TRBJ2-1; TRBD1 matches 7 bases. The germline CDR1 and CDR2 sequences are MNHEY and SVGAGI. The CDR3 length is 13 residues. The ends lost 5 bases at V and 5 bases at J; junction bases unmatched: 3. As DNA, the CDR3 is TGTGCCAGCAGTCGGGACAGTAACAATGAGCAGTTCTTC. Its translation is CASSRDSNNEQFF.

The chain links TRBV7-2 to TRBJ1-3; no reliable D call. V gave up 5 bases and J gave up 3 bases, with 14 bases separating them. The CDR3 totals 15 residues. The germline CDR1 and CDR2 sequences are SGHTA and FQGNSA. In DNA form, the CDR3 reads TGTGCCAGCAGCCCCTCGGCAGGTCGTGGAAACACCATATATTTT. Translated: CASSPSAGRGNTIYF.

The rearrangement joins TRBV7-9 to TRBJ2-2; D might be TRBD2 (5 bases). The CDR3 extends over 15 amino acids. Germline values: CDR1 SEHNR, CDR2 FQNEAQ (reference sequence). Trimming shortened V by 6 bases and J by 3 bases, and 14 bases separated the two germline ends. CDR3 DNA: TGTGCCAGCAGATCACGGACGGGGTACACCGGGGAGCTGTTTTTT. Translation: CASRSRTGYTGELFF.

This clone was counted only a few times. The chain couples TRBV14 to TRBJ2-7, with TRBD2 identical over 7 bases. The CDR3 loop spans 15 amino acids. Losses at the gene ends were 4 bases for V and 3 bases for J; bases not matched to a gene: 9. Looked up from germline, CDR1 is SGHDN and CDR2 is FVKESK. The CDR3 protein is CASSPSPSGYYEQYF. CDR3 bases: TGTGCCAGCAGCCCCTCCCCTAGCGGCTACTACGAGCAGTACTTC. Full variable domain (rest looked up from reference TRBV14 and TRBJ2-7): EAGVTQFPSHSVIEKGQTVTLRCDPISGHDNLYWYRRVMGKEIKFLLHFVKESKQDESGMPNNRFLAERTGGTYSTLKVQPAELEDSGVYFCASSPSPSGYYEQYFGPGTRLTVT.

The chain links TRBV28 to TRBJ2-2; 13 bases line up with TRBD2. CDR1 MDHEN and CDR2 SYDVKM come from the germline V gene. The CDR3 totals 15 residues. The trim removed 8 bases at V and 0 bases at J, leaving 0 bases unmatched. The CDR3: CASGLAGANTGELFF. In DNA, the CDR3 is TGTGCCAGCGGACTAGCGGGAGCGAACACCGGGGAGCTGTTTTTT.

V is TRBV7-2 and J is TRBJ2-3; 11 bases match TRBD2. Trimming at V came to 5 bases and at J to 5 bases, leaving 3 bases not matched to a gene. CDR3 length equals 14 residues. CDR1 SGHTA and CDR2 FQGNSA come from the germline V gene. The CDR3 spells CASSGGLAVDTQYF. CDR3 in DNA: TGTGCCAGCAGCGGGGGACTAGCGGTAGATACGCAGTATTTT.

The gene calls are TRBV11-2 and TRBJ2-3; D is possibly TRBD1 or TRBD2 (6 bases each). Germline CDR1 SGHAT, CDR2 FQNNGV. This CDR3 has 14 residues. Deletions cut 1 base from V and 2 bases from J, with 7 bases between. CDR3 amino acids: CASSLAGATDTQYF. The CDR3 region has the DNA TGTGCCAGCAGCTTAGCGGGGGCCACAGATACGCAGTATTTT.

The J gene is TRBJ2-3, the V gene TRBV7-6, with TRBD2 identical over 7 bases. CDR1 is SGHVS, CDR2 FNYEAQ, per germline. There are 13 residues in the CDR3. As DNA, the CDR3 is TGTGCACCCCGGGGGGTCTATGCAGATACGCAGTATTTT. Its translation is CAPRGVYADTQYF.

CDR3 protein: CASSLGARLAGVGEQFF. CDR3 DNA: TGTGCCAGCAGCTTAGGAGCGAGACTAGCGGGAGTGGGCGAGCAGTTCTTC. The chain employs TRBV7-2 and TRBJ2-1, with 12 bases that match TRBD2. V shed 1 base and J 10 bases; nucleotides not matched to a gene: 11. The CDR3 sequence is 17 residues long. Germline V gives CDR1 SGHTA, CDR2 FQGNSA.

Written as DNA, the CDR3 is TGCGCCAGCTCCACGGGGACCAGCACAGATACGCAGTATTTT. Protein sequence: CASSTGTSTDTQYF. The rearrangement links TRBV5-1 to TRBJ2-3, with D tentatively TRBD1 or TRBD2 (5 bases each). The V gene's germline CDR1 is SGHRS and CDR2 YFSETQ. Trimming stripped 7 bases from V and 0 bases from J, with 12 bases between. CDR3 size: 14 residues.

The V and J genes are TRBV19 and TRBJ2-3, with 7 bases matching TRBD2. V lost 6 bases, J lost 4 bases, and 7 bases stayed unmatched. CDR1 and CDR2 (germline): LNHDA, SQIVND (reference sequence). The CDR3 is 14 residues long. DNA for the CDR3: TGTGCCAGTAGCGGGACTACCCCAGCAGATACGCAGTATTTT. This translates into CASSGTTPADTQYF.

This sequence joins TRBV6-1 and TRBJ2-7; TRBD2 agrees at 7 bases. The CDR3 spans 15 residues. Trimming cost V 7 bases and J 1 base; bases outside gene matches: 10. Germline CDR1 MNHNS, CDR2 SASEGT. The CDR3 sequence is CASNWAGEGSYEQYF. CDR3 bases: TGTGCCAGCAATTGGGCGGGAGAAGGGTCCTACGAGCAGTACTTC.

The genes are TRBV12-5 and TRBJ1-4, with D unclear. The ends were cut back, 4 bases at V and 4 bases at J, with 19 bases in the middle. Looked up from germline, CDR1 is LGHNT and CDR2 is FRNRAP. The CDR3 length is 17 residues. In nucleotides, the CDR3 is TGTGCTAGTGGTTCCTACCCCGGAGGAATGGGTAATGAAAAACTGTTTTTT. Residues: CASGSYPGGMGNEKLFF.

This clone has only one observation. J is TRBJ2-1 and V is TRBV18, with TRBD2 identical over 15 bases. V shed 6 bases and J 9 bases; nucleotides not matched to a gene: 3. Germline CDR1 KGHSH, CDR2 LQKENI. The CDR3 is made up of 14 amino acids. CDR3 coding DNA: TGTGCCAGCTCCCCGGGACTAGCGGGAGGTGAGCAGTTCTTC. It translates to CASSPGLAGGEQFF.

The rearrangement joins TRBV11-3 to TRBJ2-1, with 7 bases fitting TRBD2. This CDR3 is 15 amino acids long. Unmatched junction bases numbered 6, after V lost 1 base and J lost 6 bases. In germline, CDR1 is SGHNT, CDR2 YENEEA. The CDR3 loop is CASSLGGSKGNEQFF. CDR3 sequence (DNA): TGTGCCAGCAGCTTAGGCGGGAGTAAGGGCAATGAGCAGTTCTTC. The full variable domain, with the rest looked up from reference TRBV11-3 and TRBJ2-1, is EAGVVQSPRYKIIEKKQPVAFWCNPISGHNTLYWYLQNLGQGPELLIRYENEEAVDDSQLPKDRFSAERLKGVDSTLKIQPAELGDSAVYLCASSLGGSKGNEQFFGPGTRLTVL.

This chain joins TRBV11-2 and TRBJ2-1; TRBD1 matches at 7 bases. Trimming cost V 1 base and J 8 bases; bases outside gene matches: 8. CDR3 length: 15 amino acids. The germline CDR1 and CDR2 sequences are SGHAT and FQNNGV. The CDR3: CASSLVGGALDEQFF. CDR3 DNA sequence: TGTGCCAGCAGCTTAGTAGGGGGCGCGCTCGATGAGCAGTTCTTC.